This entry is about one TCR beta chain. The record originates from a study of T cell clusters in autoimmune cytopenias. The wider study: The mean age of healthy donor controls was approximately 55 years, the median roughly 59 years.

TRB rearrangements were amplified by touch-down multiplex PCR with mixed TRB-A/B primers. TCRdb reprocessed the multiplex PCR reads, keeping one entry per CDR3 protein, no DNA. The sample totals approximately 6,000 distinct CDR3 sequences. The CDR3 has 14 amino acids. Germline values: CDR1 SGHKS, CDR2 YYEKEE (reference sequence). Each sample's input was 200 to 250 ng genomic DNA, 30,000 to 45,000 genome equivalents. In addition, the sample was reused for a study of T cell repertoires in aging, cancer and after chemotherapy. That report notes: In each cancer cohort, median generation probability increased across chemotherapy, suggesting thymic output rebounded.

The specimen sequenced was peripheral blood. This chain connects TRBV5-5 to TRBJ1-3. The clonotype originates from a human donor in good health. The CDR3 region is CASSVRSSGNTIYF. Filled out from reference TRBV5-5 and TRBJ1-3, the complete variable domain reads DAGVTQSPTHLIKTRGQQVTLRCSPISGHKSVSWYQQVLGQGPQFIFQYYEKEERGRGNFPDRFSARQFPNYSSELNVNALLLGDSALYLCASSVRSSGNTIYFGEGSWLTVV.